The entry below describes one T cell receptor beta chain. The record originates from a study of shared T cell receptors in the human thymus. Trimming pared 2 bases from V and 5 bases from J, leaving 26 bases between. The CDR3 has 19 residues. Germline V gene data show CDR1 as SGHTS and CDR2 as YDEGEE. Generated by immunoSEQ multiplex PCR, the TCRdb table keeps only in-frame clones and is missing some. Here the sample spans more than 550,000 clones, approximately 85% being singletons. This sample also belongs to another study, concerning human thymus T cells.

Material for sequencing was thymocytes. The sequence was collected from a girl under three years old with a congenital heart defect. This chain uses TRBV5-8 with TRBJ2-1; a weak D match, TRBD2 (10 bases). The CDR3 spells CASSFGDRDLAGGNNEQFF. The CDR3 coding sequence is TGTGCCAGCAGCTTTGGGGACAGGGATTTAGCGGGGGGAAACAATGAGCAGTTCTTC.